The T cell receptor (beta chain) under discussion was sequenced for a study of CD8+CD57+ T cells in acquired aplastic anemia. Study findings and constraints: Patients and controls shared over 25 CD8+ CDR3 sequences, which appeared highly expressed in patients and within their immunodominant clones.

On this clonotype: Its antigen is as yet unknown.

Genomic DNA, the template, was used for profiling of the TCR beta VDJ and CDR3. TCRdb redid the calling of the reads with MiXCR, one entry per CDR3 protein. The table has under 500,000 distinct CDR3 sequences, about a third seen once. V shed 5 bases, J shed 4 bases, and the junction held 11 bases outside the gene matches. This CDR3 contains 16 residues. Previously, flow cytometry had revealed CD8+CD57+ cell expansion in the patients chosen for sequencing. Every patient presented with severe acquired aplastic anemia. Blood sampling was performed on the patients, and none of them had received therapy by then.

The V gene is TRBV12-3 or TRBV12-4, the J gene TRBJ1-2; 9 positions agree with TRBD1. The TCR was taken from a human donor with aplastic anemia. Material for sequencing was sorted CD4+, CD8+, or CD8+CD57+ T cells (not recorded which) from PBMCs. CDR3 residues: CASSPRSGTGSYGYTF. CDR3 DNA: TGTGCCAGCAGTCCTCGTTCCGGGACAGGGTCCTATGGCTACACCTTC.